The 7 T cell receptor beta chains below were found in one sample sequenced in a study of cytomegalovirus exposure and HLA in healthy donors. This PCR relied on a set of 60 Vbeta primers and 13 Jbeta primers. TCRdb keeps only in-frame clones here, not all; method: immunoSEQ multiplex PCR. The sample shows tens of thousands of clones, 7.6% of them seen only once. Source material: PBMCs. The receptors originated from a man aged 45-60 years in good health and CMV-seronegative.

A few counts support this clone. The J gene is TRBJ1-2, the V gene TRBV19, with 10 nucleotides matching TRBD1. Looked up from germline, CDR1 is LNHDA and CDR2 is SQIVND (reference sequence). The CDR3 runs to 14 residues. V dropped 6 bases and J dropped 5; count of bases not matched to a gene: 6. Written as DNA, the CDR3 is TGTGCCAGTAGCGCCGGACAGGGGGGTTATGGCTACACCTTC. It encodes CASSAGQGGYGYTF.

The chain links TRBV5-1 to TRBJ1-1; TRBD1 agrees at 9 bases. The CDR3 contains 16 residues. Germline CDR1 SGHRS, CDR2 YFSETQ. V shed 4 bases, J shed 1 base, and the junction held 8 bases outside the gene matches. The CDR3 protein is CASSLGQGRGNTEAFF. CDR3 sequence (DNA): TGCGCCAGCAGCCTGGGACAGGGCCGTGGGAACACTGAAGCTTTCTTT.

This clone was recorded a few times. The chain uses TRBV5-5 and TRBJ1-2; TRBD1 matches 7 bases. Germline assignment: CDR1 SGHKS and CDR2 YYEKEE (reference sequence). This CDR3 is built from 17 residues. V lost 2 bases to trimming and J lost 6 bases; unmatched junction nucleotides: 16. The CDR3 DNA reads TGTGCCAGCAGCTTAACTGAGACAGGGACCCGTGTAGATGGCTACACCTTC. Amino acid sequence: CASSLTETGTRVDGYTF.

The chain has TRBV5-6 and TRBJ2-7; 10 bases map to TRBD2. The CDR3 runs to 15 residues. J was trimmed by 3 bases and V by 0 bases; bases with no gene match: 3. Germline V gives CDR1 SGHDT, CDR2 YYEEEE. CDR3 loop: CASSLASGGIYEQYF. The DNA of the CDR3 is TGTGCCAGCAGCTTGGCTAGCGGGGGCATCTACGAGCAGTACTTC.

The chain has TRBV6-5 and TRBJ1-5; D gene uncertain. Trimming left V 0 bases short and J 4 bases short, with 4 bases between. The CDR3 contains 13 residues. Germline-derived CDR1 and CDR2 are MNHEY and SVGAGI. The chain's CDR3 is CASSYSPNQPQHF. DNA for the CDR3: TGTGCCAGCAGTTACTCTCCAAATCAGCCCCAGCATTTT.

This clone showed up just a few times. This chain uses TRBV6-1 with TRBJ2-2, with 8 positions matching TRBD1. V shed 6 bases and J 4 bases; nucleotides not matched to a gene: 4. The CDR3 has 14 amino acids. CDR1 MNHNS and CDR2 SASEGT come from the germline V gene. In DNA form, the CDR3 reads TGTGCCAGCAGGGTAACAGGGGGCACCGGGGAGCTGTTTTTT. Protein sequence: CASRVTGGTGELFF.

The genes are TRBV6-5 and TRBJ2-7; 9 bases line up with TRBD2. Trimming removed 6 bases from V and 4 bases from J; junction bases left unmatched: 10. The CDR3 spans 15 residues. CDR1 is MNHEY and CDR2 is SVGAGI in the germline V gene. In nucleotides, the CDR3 is TGTGCCAGCAGCCGCGGGCGGGAGGGCGTTTACGAGCAGTACTTC. This sequence encodes CASSRGREGVYEQYF.